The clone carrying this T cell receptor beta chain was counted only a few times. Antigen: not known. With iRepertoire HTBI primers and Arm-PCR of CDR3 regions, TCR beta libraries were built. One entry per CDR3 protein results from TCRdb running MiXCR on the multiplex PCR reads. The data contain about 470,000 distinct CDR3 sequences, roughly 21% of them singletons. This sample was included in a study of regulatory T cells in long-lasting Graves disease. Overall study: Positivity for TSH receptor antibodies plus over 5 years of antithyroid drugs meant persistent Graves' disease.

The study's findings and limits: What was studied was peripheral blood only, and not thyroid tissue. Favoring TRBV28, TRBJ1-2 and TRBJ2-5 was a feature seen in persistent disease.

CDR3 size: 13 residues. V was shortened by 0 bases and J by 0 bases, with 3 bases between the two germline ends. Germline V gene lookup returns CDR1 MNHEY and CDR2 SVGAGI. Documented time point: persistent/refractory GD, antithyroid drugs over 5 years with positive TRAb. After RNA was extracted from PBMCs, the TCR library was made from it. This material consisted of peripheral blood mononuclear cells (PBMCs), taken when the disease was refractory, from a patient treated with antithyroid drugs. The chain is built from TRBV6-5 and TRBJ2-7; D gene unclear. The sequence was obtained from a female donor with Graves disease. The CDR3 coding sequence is TGTGCCAGCAGTTACTCGATCTCCTACGAGCAGTACTTC. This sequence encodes CASSYSISYEQYF.